Shown below are 17 T cell receptor beta chains from a single sample sequenced in a study of Graves' ophthalmopathy and Graves' hyperthyroidism listed by TCRdb under 2018. The instrument given in TCRdb is Illumina HiSeq 2000. For repertoire sequencing, the TCR beta CDR3 regions were amplified from RNA transcripts. The first round was an RT-PCR using HTBI primers with the Qiagen OneStep RT-PCR kit, and this first round was followed by a second-round multiplex PCR, then size selection and purification. TCRdb ran its own pipeline on the public reads, namely fastp trimming at Q25 and MiXCR clone calling, and kept in-frame beta chains. Each CDR3 protein gets just one entry, which takes the most common genes and DNA from the rows behind it. Recorded for this sample are 200,000 to 250,000 distinct CDR3 sequences; about 46% of them occurred a single time. The ten largest clones take up over 40% of the sample.

The source material was peripheral blood. These TCRs come from an adult man with Graves' ophthalmopathy.

DNA of the CDR3: TGTGCCAGCAGCCGACAGGGGCTTTTCCAAGAGACCCAGTACTTC. This gives the protein CASSRQGLFQETQYF. This chain uses TRBV7-6 with TRBJ2-5, with 8 nucleotides matching TRBD1. Germline assignment: CDR1 SGHVS and CDR2 FNYEAQ. There are 15 residues in the CDR3. Trimming took 5 bases from V and 1 from J; bases not matched to a gene: 6.

In this sample, this clonotype turned up a few times. V gene TRBV20-1 combines with J gene TRBJ2-3, with 7 bases fitting TRBD2. CDR1 and CDR2 from the germline V gene are DFQATT and SNEGSKA (reference sequence). The CDR3 has 14 residues. J gave up 5 bases and V 6 bases, and 11 bases lay outside the gene matches. The DNA of the CDR3 is TGCAGTGCGCGGCTAATGGGAGGGTTAGATACGCAGTATTTT. This codes for CSARLMGGLDTQYF.

There are a few counts of this clonotype. The V call is TRBV7-9, the J call TRBJ1-5; D uncertain. Germline V gene data show CDR1 as SEHNR and CDR2 as FQNEAQ (reference sequence). This CDR3 comprises 15 residues. The ends were cut back, 5 bases at V and 0 bases at J, with 11 bases in the middle. The CDR3: CASSGNGVSNQPQHF. In DNA, the CDR3 is TGTGCCAGCAGCGGGAATGGGGTTAGCAATCAGCCCCAGCATTTT. The variable domain in full, with the rest retrieved from reference TRBV7-9 and TRBJ1-5, is DTGVSQNPRHKITKRGQNVTFRCDPISEHNRLYWYRQTLGQGPEFLTYFQNEAQLEKSRLLSDRFSAERPKGSFSTLEIQRTEQGDSAMYLCASSGNGVSNQPQHFGDGTRLSIL.

This clonotype was observed a few times. The genes are TRBV20-1 and TRBJ2-5; D is tentatively TRBD1 or TRBD2 (6 bases each). The length of the CDR3 is 14 residues. V was trimmed by 7 bases and J by 0 bases, leaving 15 bases between them. In germline, CDR1 is DFQATT, CDR2 SNEGSKA (reference sequence). This CDR3 is CSDLGGEYQETQYF. In DNA, the CDR3 is TGCAGTGATCTGGGGGGCGAGTACCAAGAGACCCAGTACTTC.

The chain joins TRBV5-1 to TRBJ2-2; D may be TRBD1 (5 bases). Per the germline V gene, CDR1 is SGHRS and CDR2 is YFSETQ. The CDR3 runs 15 residues. V lost 3 bases and J 7 bases, leaving 16 bases between the germline ends. The CDR3 here is CASSSSVGQSGELFF. The CDR3 bases are TGCGCCAGCAGCTCGTCGGTGGGGCAAAGCGGGGAGCTGTTTTTT. Full variable domain (outside the CDR3, taken from reference TRBV5-1 and TRBJ2-2): KAGVTQTPRYLIKTRGQQVTLSCSPISGHRSVSWYQQTPGQGLQFLFEYFSETQRNKGNFPGRFSGRQFSNSRSEMNVSTLELGDSALYLCASSSSVGQSGELFFGEGSRLTVL.

This clonotype was recorded once. The genes are TRBV10-3 and TRBJ2-7; weak D call: TRBD2 (6 bases). The V and J ends lost 10 bases and 2 bases respectively, with 27 bases between them. The CDR3 is made up of 17 amino acids. The germline V gene encodes CDR1 ENHRY and CDR2 SYGVKD. The CDR3 region is CASSPPRREDSAYEQYF. CDR3 sequence (DNA): TGTGCCAGCTCACCACCTAGAAGGGAGGATAGTGCCTACGAGCAGTACTTC.

This clonotype was recorded once. This may stem from a read error, because a much larger clone lies one nucleotide away. The chain couples TRBV10-3 to TRBJ1-2; weak D call: TRBD1 (5 bases). In germline, CDR1 is ENHRY, CDR2 SYGVKD. The CDR3 runs to 13 residues. The CDR3 is CAISAAGNYGHTF. The CDR3 region has the DNA TGTGCCATCAGTGCGGCAGGGAACTATGGCCACACCTTC.

The table lists this clonotype with a few counts. This chain links TRBV5-8 with TRBJ2-5, with 9 bases matching TRBD2. The CDR3 has 16 residues. Trimming removed 0 bases from V and 2 bases from J; junction bases left unmatched: 5. The V gene's germline CDR1 is SGHTS and CDR2 YDEGEE. The CDR3 is CASSLVVAGAQETQYF. The CDR3 DNA reads TGTGCCAGCAGCTTGGTGGTAGCGGGGGCACAAGAGACCCAGTACTTC.

This sequence joins TRBV7-3 and TRBJ1-1; a weak D match, TRBD1 (5 bases). The CDR3 contains 13 residues. The germline V gene encodes CDR1 SGHTA and CDR2 FQGTGA. Trimming removed 6 bases at V and 6 bases at J, with 14 bases between. This CDR3 reads CASRPTASSEAFF. Here the CDR3 DNA reads TGTGCCAGCAGGCCGACAGCCTCCTCTGAAGCTTTCTTT.

CDR3 amino acids: CASSQTAGNYGYTF. CDR3 nucleotides: TGTGCCAGTAGCCAGACAGCGGGCAACTATGGCTACACCTTC. The chain employs TRBV19 and TRBJ1-2; the D gene is possibly TRBD1 (5 bases). V lost 6 bases and J lost 2, with 13 bases in between. The CDR3 covers 14 residues. Germline lookup yields CDR1 LNHDA and CDR2 SQIVND (reference sequence).

This clonotype has only a few counts. The chain joins TRBV7-2 to TRBJ2-5; D perhaps matches TRBD1 (6 bases). V dropped 1 base and J dropped 11 bases, with 14 bases sitting between them. The germline gives CDR1 SGHTA, CDR2 FQGNSA. The CDR3 consists of 13 residues. The CDR3 DNA reads as TGTGCCAGCAGCTTAGTTTGGGACACCGCGCAGTACTTC. It translates to CASSLVWDTAQYF.

The chain has TRBV24-1 and TRBJ2-3; 7 nucleotides align to TRBD1. This CDR3 is 15 amino acids long. With 6 bases clipped from V and 2 bases from J, the junction kept 7 bases outside the gene matches. CDR1 KGHDR and CDR2 SFDVKD come from the germline V gene. CDR3 region: CATSRRDSYTDTQYF. The CDR3 nucleotides are TGTGCCACCAGTCGCCGGGACAGTTACACAGATACGCAGTATTTT.

The chain carries TRBV29-1 and TRBJ2-5; D tentatively reads TRBD1 or TRBD2 (5 bases each). CDR1 SQVTM and CDR2 ANQGSEA come from the germline V gene. Trimming cost V 3 bases and J 5 bases, with 16 bases left between them. The CDR3 length is 14 residues. CDR3 sequence: CSVDDEGILETQYF. DNA of the CDR3: TGCAGCGTTGATGATGAGGGGATTTTGGAGACCCAGTACTTC.

This clonotype has only one observation. The V and J genes are TRBV20-1 and TRBJ2-7; no clear D gene. The CDR3 is 14 residues long. CDR1 is DFQATT, CDR2 SNEGSKA, per germline (reference sequence). V was cut by 3 bases and J by 0 bases, with 12 bases left in between. The CDR3 nucleotides are TGCAGTGCTAGTTCCGATCCTTTCTCCTACGAGCAGTACTTC. Amino acids: CSASSDPFSYEQYF.

The V and J genes are TRBV2 and TRBJ2-7; TRBD2 matches 9 bases. This CDR3 comprises 15 residues. In germline, CDR1 is SNHLY, CDR2 FYNNEI. V shed 7 bases, J shed 0 bases, and the junction held 7 bases outside the gene matches. The CDR3 sequence: CASTWETSGSYEQYF. CDR3 bases: TGTGCCAGCACTTGGGAGACTAGCGGCTCCTACGAGCAGTACTTC.

Of note for this clonotype: Relative to the germline gene, one junction end is altered; a read error may explain this. The V gene is TRBV2, the J gene TRBJ2-7; 7 bases are shared with TRBD1. Germline V CDR1 and CDR2: SNHLY, FYNNEI. This CDR3 spans 15 amino acids. The CDR3 loop reads CASSQAVGTAYEQYF. CDR3 nucleotide sequence: TGCGCCAGCAGCCAAGCTGTCGGGACAGCCTACGAGCAGTACTTC.

This CDR3 is CSARVGVRPPDYGYTF. The DNA for the CDR3 is TGCAGTGCTAGAGTAGGCGTCAGGCCCCCAGACTATGGCTACACCTTC. J is TRBJ1-2 and V is TRBV20-1, with no clear D. Trimming pared 1 base from V and 3 bases from J, leaving 18 bases between. There are 16 residues in the CDR3. Germline CDR1 DFQATT, CDR2 SNEGSKA (reference sequence).